This TCR beta chain comes out of a study of blood T cell repertoires in COVID-19. Turning to the study itself: From the United States, Italy and Spain came samples of acute and convalescent COVID-19.

Per the original data handling: Estimation of nucleated cell counts relied on the amplification of reference gene primers. Clones were sequenced by immunoSEQ multiplex PCR, and TCRdb holds only the in-frame ones, with some missing. V, J and clone size derive from that table, while D and trimming were established from the DNA sequence. The sample has some 410,000 clones, roughly 90% seen once. Germline CDR1 LNHDA, CDR2 SQIVND (reference sequence). The CDR3 is made up of 14 amino acids. V was trimmed by 7 bases and J by 7 bases, leaving 16 bases between them. The participants were between about 18 and 100 years old and came from 24 US areas. Participant-given clinical history determined each cohort assignment.

This TCR was recovered from a woman aged 25 to 39 with acute COVID-19. Material for sequencing was PBMCs or T cells enriched from blood (not recorded which). This chain joins TRBV19 and TRBJ2-2; a possible D gene is TRBD2 (6 bases). CDR3 nucleotides: TGTGCCAGTATCCCCGGGACTCCTTACGGGGAGCTGTTTTTT. It yields the protein CASIPGTPYGELFF.